One and the same sample provided the 7 T cell receptor beta chains below, sequenced in a study of OX40 agonist ivuxolimab in advanced cancers. Repertoires were generated with immunoSEQ multiplex PCR, while TCRdb's copy carries only in-frame clones and drops some. Of some 78,000 clones listed, about 86% are singletons. The sample in question was CD4+ or CD8+ T cells sorted from blood, obtained in a trial of the OX40 agonist ivuxolimab. These receptors came from an adult with an advanced solid tumor such as melanoma, head and neck, liver or kidney cancer.

This clone was picked up one time. The chain employs TRBV27 and TRBJ1-2; D is possibly TRBD1 (6 bases). The CDR3 sequence is 16 residues long. Germline V gene data show CDR1 as MNHEY and CDR2 as SMNVEV (reference sequence). V was shortened by 4 bases and J by 4 bases, with 19 bases between the two germline ends. The DNA of the CDR3 is TGTGCCAGCAGTTCTCAACAGGGTCGGGGCGGCTATGGCTACACCTTC. It encodes CASSSQQGRGGYGYTF.

As for this clone: The identical CDR3 is also encoded by other nucleotide sequences in the sample. The V call is TRBV29-1, the J call TRBJ2-4, with D tentatively TRBD1 or TRBD2 (6 bases each). In germline, CDR1 is SQVTM, CDR2 ANQGSEA. The V and J ends lost 6 bases and 0 bases respectively, with 9 bases between them. This CDR3 spans 13 amino acids. The chain's CDR3 is CSVGGLAKNIQYF. CDR3 nucleotides: TGCAGCGTGGGGGGCCTAGCCAAAAACATTCAGTACTTC.

The CDR3 spells CASSTGTGGAWETQYF. In DNA form, the CDR3 reads TGTGCCAGCAGCACCGGGACAGGGGGCGCGTGGGAGACCCAGTACTTC. The chain employs TRBV7-2 and TRBJ2-5; 12 bases map to TRBD1. The length of the CDR3 is 16 residues. Germline CDR1 and CDR2: SGHTA and FQGNSA. The ends lost 5 bases at V and 5 bases at J; junction bases unmatched: 9.

The V call is TRBV11-2, the J call TRBJ2-5; 11 bases agree with TRBD1. Looked up from germline, CDR1 is SGHAT and CDR2 is FQNNGV. The CDR3 has 14 residues. V dropped 4 bases and J dropped 5; count of bases not matched to a gene: 3. In nucleotides, the CDR3 is TGTGCCAGCAGCTCACGGACAGGGGGCGAGACCCAGTACTTC. It codes for CASSSRTGGETQYF.

The V and J genes are TRBV30 and TRBJ2-5, with D possibly TRBD2 on 5 matching bases. Germline V lookup: CDR1 GTSNPN, CDR2 SVGIG (reference sequence). V dropped 2 bases and J dropped 7 bases, with 14 bases sitting between them. The CDR3 covers 13 residues. In DNA form, the CDR3 reads TGTGCCTGGAGTAAGGGTTTAGGAGGGACCCAGTACTTC. Translation gives CAWSKGLGGTQYF.

The J gene is TRBJ2-3, the V gene TRBV11-2; D is tentatively TRBD1 or TRBD2 (5 bases each). CDR3 length equals 14 residues. Germline values: CDR1 SGHAT, CDR2 FQNNGV. Trimming removed 2 bases from V and 12 bases from J, with 18 bases in between. The CDR3 DNA reads TGTGCCAGCAGCTTATCCGGCGGGCAGGGTAGTCAGTATTTT. Translated: CASSLSGGQGSQYF.

Regarding this clone: The junction departs from the called germline gene at one end, perhaps through a read error. V is TRBV5-4 and J is TRBJ1-1; no reliable D call. The germline V gene has CDR1 SGHNT and CDR2 YYREEE (reference sequence). The CDR3 runs 14 residues. The CDR3 is CASSFSPTDRDKPF. The CDR3 DNA follows: TGTGCCAGCAGCTTTTCTCCGACCGATCGAGACAAACCTTTT.